What follows are 15 T cell receptor beta chains derived from one specimen sequenced in a study of identical twins. TCRdb re-called the 5' RACE reads with MiXCR, one entry per CDR3 protein. The table shows 430,000 or so distinct CDR3 sequences, with roughly a quarter occurring only once. In addition, the sample was reused for a study of T cells expressing NK-cell markers.

Material for sequencing was CD4+ T cells sorted from blood. These receptors were obtained from a woman in her late teens or twenties in good health.

This clonotype has just a few counts. The chain combines TRBV2 with TRBJ2-1, with D possibly matching TRBD2 (7 bases). CDR1 SNHLY and CDR2 FYNNEI come from the germline V gene. The CDR3 consists of 12 residues. Trimming left V 6 bases short and J 15 bases short, with 18 bases between. For the CDR3, the DNA is TGTGCCAGCAGGCAACCGGGGGGCGGATCGTTCTTC. It translates to CASRQPGGGSFF.

The sample holds one count of this clonotype. The V gene is TRBV7-2, the J gene TRBJ2-7; 7 bases align to TRBD1. The CDR3 has 14 residues. CDR1 and CDR2 (germline): SGHTA, FQGNSA. V shed 2 bases and J 1 base; nucleotides not matched to a gene: 2. CDR3 amino acids: CASSLKTGSYEQYF. Here the CDR3 DNA reads TGTGCCAGCAGCTTAAAGACAGGGTCCTACGAGCAGTACTTC.

Only a few counts were recorded for this clonotype. The rearrangement uses TRBV21-1 and TRBJ2-1; TRBD1 is the table's D call, not checked against the DNA. TRBV21-1 counts as a pseudogene. There are 13 residues in the CDR3. CDR3 sequence reads: CASSKARDEEQFF. The CDR3 nucleotides read TGTGCCAGCAGCAAAGCTCGGGACGAAGAGCAGTTCTTC.

This clonotype appeared a few times. V is TRBV5-1 and J is TRBJ2-2; 8 nucleotides line up with TRBD2. The CDR3 length is 15 residues. Trimming cost V 7 bases and J 4 bases; bases outside gene matches: 9. Germline values: CDR1 SGHRS, CDR2 YFSETQ. This chain's CDR3 is CASVGGALGTGELFF. CDR3 sequence (DNA): TGCGCCAGCGTCGGGGGGGCCCTAGGCACCGGGGAGCTGTTTTTT. The full variable domain, in which reference TRBV5-1 and TRBJ2-2 provide the parts outside the CDR3, is KAGVTQTPRYLIKTRGQQVTLSCSPISGHRSVSWYQQTPGQGLQFLFEYFSETQRNKGNFPGRFSGRQFSNSRSEMNVSTLELGDSALYLCASVGGALGTGELFFGEGSRLTVL.

The chain employs TRBV6-2 or TRBV6-3 and TRBJ2-1; the D gene could be TRBD1 or TRBD2 (5 bases each). The CDR3 loop spans 14 amino acids. Germline loops: CDR1 MNHEY, CDR2 SVGEGT. V lost 5 bases and J lost 4, with 12 bases in between. CDR3 amino acids: CASSSRDRYNEQFF. The DNA for the CDR3 is TGTGCCAGCAGTAGCCGGGACCGTTACAATGAGCAGTTCTTC.

The V and J genes are TRBV4-2 and TRBJ2-5; 14 bases agree with TRBD2. Germline assignment: CDR1 LGHNA and CDR2 YNFKEQ. CDR3 length equals 17 residues. With 1 base clipped from V and 5 bases from J, the junction kept 6 bases outside the gene matches. In DNA form, the CDR3 reads TGTGCCAGCAGCCAAGGGACTAGCGGGGGGTCCGGGGAGACCCAGTACTTC. Translation gives CASSQGTSGGSGETQYF.

The genes are TRBV10-3 and TRBJ1-4, with D uncertain. Trimming left V 4 bases short and J 4 bases short, with 10 bases between. The CDR3 is made up of 14 amino acids. Germline loops: CDR1 ENHRY, CDR2 SYGVKD. The CDR3 protein is CAISGGRGNEKLFF. The CDR3, as DNA: TGTGCCATCAGTGGGGGTCGGGGTAATGAAAAACTGTTTTTT.

The rearrangement joins TRBV14 to TRBJ2-2; 11 bases agree with TRBD2. This CDR3 has 18 amino acids. V dropped 2 bases and J dropped 7; count of bases not matched to a gene: 12. Germline CDR1 and CDR2: SGHDN and FVKESK. The CDR3 here is CASSQFATSGIGVGELFF. The CDR3 DNA is TGTGCCAGCAGCCAATTTGCGACTAGCGGGATCGGGGTCGGGGAGCTGTTTTTT.

About this clonotype itself: A much larger clone lies one base from this, so it may be a read error. The rearrangement joins TRBV5-1 to TRBJ2-3; TRBD2 might be the D (6 bases). Germline CDR1 SGHRS, CDR2 YFSETQ. V was pared by 0 bases and J by 3 bases, with 11 bases between. This CDR3 has 15 residues. CDR3 in amino acids: CASSLVSRGTDTQYF. The CDR3 nucleotides are TGCGCCAGCAGCTTGGTGAGCCGGGGGACAGATACGCAGTATTTT.

The chain employs TRBV10-3 and TRBJ2-1; tentatively, D is TRBD2 (6 bases). The germline V gene encodes CDR1 ENHRY and CDR2 SYGVKD. V was cut by 2 bases and J by 14 bases, with 16 bases left in between. The CDR3 extends over 13 amino acids. The CDR3 DNA sequence: TGTGCCATCAGTGAGGGGGTGAGCGGGTGGAAGTTCTTC. Protein: CAISEGVSGWKFF.

This clonotype was picked up many times. This chain connects TRBV7-2 to TRBJ2-1; 7 bases match TRBD2. The germline V gene encodes CDR1 SGHTA and CDR2 FQGNSA. V dropped 2 bases and J dropped 4; count of bases not matched to a gene: 2. CDR3 length: 14 residues. In nucleotides, the CDR3 is TGTGCCAGCAGCTTACAGCGGGGTTACAATGAGCAGTTCTTC. As protein: CASSLQRGYNEQFF. Drawing the rest from reference TRBV7-2 and TRBJ2-1, the complete variable domain is GAGVSQSPSNKVTEKGKDVELRCDPISGHTALYWYRQSLGQGLEFLIYFQGNSAPDKSGLPSDRFSAERTGGSVSTLTIQRTQQEDSAVYLCASSLQRGYNEQFFGPGTRLTVL.

This clonotype turned up a few times. The chain recombines TRBV7-9 with TRBJ2-7, with 8 bases fitting TRBD2. CDR1 SEHNR and CDR2 FQNEAQ come from the germline V gene (reference sequence). V lost 5 bases to trimming and J lost 5 bases; unmatched junction nucleotides: 8. The CDR3 is 14 residues long. The CDR3 DNA reads TGTGCCAGCAGCGCCAAGCGGGAGACTAACGAGCAGTACTTC. Translating gives CASSAKRETNEQYF.

This clonotype has at least ten counts. The genes are TRBV29-1 and TRBJ1-1; 9 nucleotides agree with TRBD1. This CDR3 is built from 14 residues. The V segment lost 6 bases and the J segment 5 bases; nucleotides outside the gene matches: 10. Germline V gives CDR1 SQVTM, CDR2 ANQGSEA. The CDR3 here is CSVDSGTGNTEAFF. Here the CDR3 DNA reads TGCAGCGTGGACTCCGGGACAGGGAATACTGAAGCTTTCTTT.

This clonotype has just a few counts. The chain couples TRBV2 to TRBJ2-1, with D unclear. V dropped 3 bases and J dropped 9 bases, with 9 bases sitting between them. The CDR3 runs 12 residues. Germline V gene sequence: CDR1 SNHLY, CDR2 FYNNEI. The CDR3 here is CASSDGPIEQFF. CDR3 nucleotide sequence: TGTGCCAGCAGTGATGGCCCCATTGAGCAGTTCTTC.

This clonotype occurred a few times. This chain uses TRBV20-1 with TRBJ2-7; possible D gene TRBD2, 6 bases. This CDR3 spans 13 amino acids. The germline gives CDR1 DFQATT, CDR2 SNEGSKA (reference sequence). V was shortened by 4 bases and J by 4 bases, with 14 bases between the two germline ends. DNA for the CDR3: TGCAGTGCTATGGAGGGTGTAAGATACGAGCAGTACTTC. This gives the protein CSAMEGVRYEQYF.